A single sample is the source of the 16 T cell receptor beta chains below, sequenced in a study of patients and donors after allogeneic stem cell transplantation. TCRdb reprocessed the RT-PCR reads via MiXCR and lists one record per CDR3 protein. In the table there are around 10,000 distinct CDR3 sequences, roughly a fifth of which are singletons. The specimen was blood, either unsorted or a sorted T cell fraction (not recorded which). The receptors come from a human donor who was either an allogeneic HSCT recipient or a stem cell or donor lymphocyte infusion donor (not recorded which). It is not recorded whose cells these are; they may come from a transplant donor.

The chain uses TRBV2 and TRBJ2-1; 13 bases align to TRBD2. This CDR3 has 15 amino acids. CDR1 is SNHLY, CDR2 FYNNEI, per germline. The V segment lost 6 bases and the J segment 4 bases; nucleotides outside the gene matches: 3. CDR3 nucleotides: TGTGCCAGCAGCTCACTAGCGGGGGGGTACAATGAGCAGTTCTTC. Translated, it gives CASSSLAGGYNEQFF.

This sequence joins TRBV20-1 and TRBJ2-4; 9 nucleotides align to TRBD1. V lost 6 bases to trimming and J lost 0 bases; unmatched junction nucleotides: 6. The CDR3 has 15 residues. Germline CDR1 and CDR2: DFQATT and SNEGSKA (reference sequence). In DNA form, the CDR3 reads TGCAGTGCCTGGACAGGGGATAAAGCCAAAAACATTCAGTACTTC. Protein sequence: CSAWTGDKAKNIQYF.

The CDR3 sequence is CSASTPANTGELFF. CDR3 nucleotides: TGCAGTGCTAGTACCCCTGCCAACACCGGGGAGCTGTTTTTT. This rearrangement joins TRBV20-1 to TRBJ2-2; D is unresolved. Trimming stripped 3 bases from V and 2 bases from J, with 10 bases between. Germline CDR1 and CDR2: DFQATT and SNEGSKA (reference sequence). This CDR3 region has 14 residues.

This CDR3 reads CASRREPNSPLHF. The CDR3 region has the DNA TGTGCCTCTCGACGGGAGCCTAATTCACCCCTCCACTTT. This rearrangement joins TRBV30 to TRBJ1-6, with unresolved D. CDR3 size: 13 residues. The germline V gene encodes CDR1 GTSNPN and CDR2 SVGIG (reference sequence). V was pared by 7 bases and J by 6 bases, with 13 bases between.

The genes are TRBV4-2 and TRBJ1-2, with 8 positions matching TRBD1. Trimming at V came to 1 base and at J to 5 bases, leaving 6 bases not matched to a gene. The CDR3 length is 15 residues. CDR1 is LGHNA, CDR2 YNFKEQ, per germline. For the CDR3, the DNA is TGTGCCAGCAGCCAAGCGGGCAGGGGGCGTTATGGCTACACCTTC. It encodes CASSQAGRGRYGYTF.

The genes are TRBV30 and TRBJ1-2; no clear D. V was clipped by 1 base and J by 8 bases, with 8 bases between them. This CDR3 comprises 11 residues. Per germline, CDR1 GTSNPN and CDR2 SVGIG (reference sequence). The CDR3, as DNA: TGTGCCTGGAGTGGTAACGGAGGCTACACCTTC. As protein: CAWSGNGGYTF.

The chain couples TRBV11-2 to TRBJ1-4; 7 bases are a match to TRBD1. The CDR3 has 15 residues. The trim removed 5 bases at V and 3 bases at J, leaving 6 bases unmatched. From germline, CDR1 is SGHAT and CDR2 FQNNGV. As DNA, the CDR3 is TGTGCCAGCAGCCCTAGACAGGGACCTAATGAAAAACTGTTTTTT. Its translation: CASSPRQGPNEKLFF.

This clonotype was detected only a few times. The chain joins TRBV11-3 to TRBJ2-2, with D maybe TRBD2 (7 bases). The V end was cut by 4 bases, the J end by 3 bases, with 12 bases between. The CDR3 has 15 residues. CDR1 and CDR2 from the germline V gene are SGHNT and YENEEA. CDR3 bases: TGTGCCAGCAGCTCGGGGGGCAGCTACACCGGGGAGCTGTTTTTT. Encoded protein: CASSSGGSYTGELFF.

Concerning this clonotype: The junction shows a germline mismatch at one end, possibly a read error. The chain combines TRBV18 with TRBJ2-7, with a tentative D call TRBD2 (6 bases). The CDR3 spans 13 residues. The germline CDR1 and CDR2 sequences are KGHSH and LQKENI. The CDR3 DNA sequence: TGTGCCAGTTCACCCCGGCGGGGCCACGAGCAGTACTTC. This gives the protein CASSPRRGHEQYF. The whole variable domain, remainder taken from reference TRBV18 and TRBJ2-7, is NAGVMQNPRHLVRRRGQEARLRCSPMKGHSHVYWYRQLPEEGLKFMVYLQKENIIDESGMPKERFSAEFPKEGPSILRIQQVVRGDSAAYFCASSPRRGHEQYFGPGTRLTVT.

In its sample, this clonotype ranks as medium-sized. The rearrangement links TRBV12-3 or TRBV12-4 to TRBJ1-1; D uncertain. Trimming pared 7 bases from V and 1 base from J, leaving 28 bases between. The CDR3 runs 19 residues. The chain's CDR3 is CASTQGGIGRLRRNTEAFF. For the CDR3, the DNA is TGTGCCAGCACCCAAGGAGGGATAGGACGGCTAAGGAGGAACACTGAAGCTTTCTTT.

V gene TRBV4-3 combines with J gene TRBJ2-1; 7 positions match TRBD2. J was trimmed by 3 bases and V by 2 bases; bases with no gene match: 7. The germline gives CDR1 LGHNA, CDR2 YSLEER. The CDR3 consists of 16 residues. CDR3 residues: CASSQLARGGYNEQFF. The CDR3 DNA reads as TGCGCCAGCAGCCAACTCGCCCGCGGGGGCTACAATGAGCAGTTCTTC.

Ten or more counts support this clonotype. The CDR3 DNA is TGTGCCAGCAGCCCGACAGCTAACTATGGCTACACCTTC. This sequence encodes CASSPTANYGYTF. The chain uses TRBV7-2 and TRBJ1-2, with D possibly TRBD1 on 5 matching bases. Trimming removed 5 bases from V and 0 bases from J, with 7 bases in between. Per the germline V gene, CDR1 is SGHTA and CDR2 is FQGNSA. The CDR3 has 13 amino acids.

This clonotype was observed a few times. The CDR3, as DNA: TGTGCCAGCAGTCTCAGGGGGGAGGGCACTGAAGCTTTCTTT. It is translated as CASSLRGEGTEAFF. The chain employs TRBV6-2 or TRBV6-3 and TRBJ1-1, with 7 positions matching TRBD1. Looked up from germline, CDR1 is MNHEY and CDR2 is SVGEGT. CDR3 length equals 14 residues. Trimming at V came to 5 bases and at J to 4 bases, leaving 7 bases not matched to a gene.

To note about this clonotype: The junction and the germline gene differ at one end; a read error may be behind it. The J gene is TRBJ2-1, the V gene TRBV29-1; 9 bases map to TRBD2. The V gene's germline CDR1 is SQVTM and CDR2 ANQGSEA. The CDR3 is made up of 13 amino acids. In nucleotides, the CDR3 is TGCAGCGTGATGAACGGACTAGCGATCGAGCAGTCCTTC. It codes for CSVMNGLAIEQSF.

The chain has TRBV29-1 and TRBJ2-3; D gene uncertain. The V gene lost 6 bases and the J gene lost 3 bases, with 7 bases spanning the gap. Germline CDR1 and CDR2: SQVTM and ANQGSEA. CDR3 length: 11 residues. In nucleotides, the CDR3 is TGCAGCGTAACCGGGACAGATACGCAGTATTTT. This gives the protein CSVTGTDTQYF.

This clonotype has only a few counts. This sequence joins TRBV19 and TRBJ1-6; D may be TRBD1 (5 bases). With 5 bases removed from V and 6 bases from J, the gap between germline ends came to 11 bases. This CDR3 is 14 amino acids long. The germline gives CDR1 LNHDA, CDR2 SQIVND (reference sequence). CDR3: CASSGDWGNSPLHF. CDR3 nucleotide sequence: TGTGCCAGTAGTGGGGACTGGGGTAATTCACCCCTCCACTTT.